These 15 T cell receptor beta chains originate from one sample sequenced in a study of CD8 T cells in ankylosing spondylitis. Study-wide points: A motif of under ten highly homologous TCR beta variants was seen as apparently characteristic of ankylosing spondylitis blood.

A single record per CDR3 protein comes from TCRdb applying MiXCR to the 5' RACE reads. The sample yields 350,000 to 550,000 distinct CDR3 sequences, 25% to 30% seen once. The antigens for these receptors are not known. The source material was blood, either unsorted or a sorted T cell fraction (not recorded which). These receptors were obtained from a male donor with ankylosing spondylitis.

The CDR3 spells CASSYWGLWRFGGSYGYTF. The CDR3 DNA sequence: TGTGCCAGCAGCTACTGGGGACTTTGGCGCTTTGGGGGGAGCTATGGCTACACCTTC. The chain is built from TRBV11-2 and TRBJ1-2, with a possible D match to TRBD1 (5 bases). CDR1 is SGHAT and CDR2 is FQNNGV in the germline V gene. Trimming removed 4 bases at V and 4 bases at J, with 28 bases between. This CDR3 has 19 amino acids. The variable domain in full, with the rest retrieved from reference TRBV11-2 and TRBJ1-2, is EAGVAQSPRYKIIEKRQSVAFWCNPISGHATLYWYQQILGQGPKLLIQFQNNGVVDDSQLPKDRFSAERLKGVDSTLKIQPAKLEDSAVYLCASSYWGLWRFGGSYGYTFGSGTRLTVV.

V gene TRBV14 combines with J gene TRBJ1-2; D gene uncertain. Trimming removed 4 bases from V and 8 bases from J, with 14 bases in between. This CDR3 contains 13 residues. Germline lookup yields CDR1 SGHDN and CDR2 FVKESK. CDR3 loop: CASSRRGSPGYTF. CDR3 sequence (DNA): TGTGCCAGCAGCCGCCGTGGTTCCCCCGGCTACACCTTC. The full variable domain, its missing parts supplied by reference TRBV14 and TRBJ1-2, is EAGVTQFPSHSVIEKGQTVTLRCDPISGHDNLYWYRRVMGKEIKFLLHFVKESKQDESGMPNNRFLAERTGGTYSTLKVQPAELEDSGVYFCASSRRGSPGYTFGSGTRLTVV.

This clonotype was picked up a small number of times. The chain is built from TRBV5-1 and TRBJ2-3; D might be TRBD1 or TRBD2, each matching 6 bases. The CDR3 runs 15 residues. V was shortened by 4 bases and J by 5 bases, with 17 bases between the two germline ends. Germline lookup yields CDR1 SGHRS and CDR2 YFSETQ. CDR3 protein: CASSRSGGGRDTQYF. The CDR3 DNA sequence: TGCGCCAGCAGCCGTTCGGGTGGGGGGCGAGATACGCAGTATTTT.

This clonotype was seen more than once but under ten times. The chain is built from TRBV7-9 and TRBJ1-1; D ambiguous. V lost 5 bases, J lost 1 base, and 8 bases lay in between. The germline V gene has CDR1 SEHNR and CDR2 FQNEAQ (reference sequence). The CDR3 is 13 amino acids. The DNA of the CDR3 is TGTGCCAGCAGCACAAGACAGAACACTGAAGCTTTCTTT. This sequence encodes CASSTRQNTEAFF.

The chain's CDR3 is CASSFDTNTGELFF. CDR3 nucleotide sequence: TGTGCCAGCAGTTTCGACACAAACACCGGGGAGCTGTTTTTT. The chain employs TRBV6-5 and TRBJ2-2; D is unresolved. V was clipped by 4 bases and J by 2 bases, with 8 bases between them. The CDR3 loop spans 14 amino acids. CDR1 is MNHEY and CDR2 is SVGAGI in the germline V gene.

This clonotype appeared many times. V and J are TRBV20-1 and TRBJ1-1, with D unresolved. Per germline, CDR1 DFQATT and CDR2 SNEGSKA (reference sequence). The length of the CDR3 is 13 residues. With 6 bases removed from V and 4 bases from J, the gap between germline ends came to 15 bases. The DNA of the CDR3 is TGCAGTGCCCCCCCCCCTCCCCGCACTGAAGCTTTCTTT. It is translated as CSAPPPPRTEAFF.

This clonotype appeared a few times. This chain uses TRBV7-8 with TRBJ2-1; 10 bases map to TRBD2. The ends lost 1 base at V and 4 bases at J; junction bases unmatched: 7. The CDR3 is 17 residues long. Germline values: CDR1 SGHVS, CDR2 FQNEAQ. Here the CDR3 reads CASSLDGLADTYNEQFF. The CDR3 nucleotides read TGTGCCAGCAGCTTAGACGGACTAGCGGACACTTACAATGAGCAGTTCTTC.

This clonotype showed up many times. The chain's CDR3 is CSARDGSQGAFNTIYF. The CDR3 DNA reads as TGCAGTGCTAGAGATGGGTCCCAGGGGGCTTTCAACACCATATATTTT. V is TRBV20-1 and J is TRBJ1-3; 8 nucleotides line up with TRBD1. Germline assignment: CDR1 DFQATT and CDR2 SNEGSKA (reference sequence). V trimming: 0 bases; J trimming: 7 bases; junction bases outside the gene matches: 11. This CDR3 is built from 16 residues.

The V call is TRBV18, the J call TRBJ2-2; D ambiguous. Germline values: CDR1 KGHSH, CDR2 LQKENI. This CDR3 region has 13 residues. Deletions cut 5 bases from V and 0 bases from J, with 4 bases between. This chain's CDR3 is CASSIPNTGELFF. CDR3 DNA: TGTGCCAGCTCAATACCGAACACCGGGGAGCTGTTTTTT. Drawing the rest from reference TRBV18 and TRBJ2-2, the complete variable domain is NAGVMQNPRHLVRRRGQEARLRCSPMKGHSHVYWYRQLPEEGLKFMVYLQKENIIDESGMPKERFSAEFPKEGPSILRIQQVVRGDSAAYFCASSIPNTGELFFGEGSRLTVL.

V and J are TRBV6-2 or TRBV6-3 and TRBJ1-6; D uncertain. Trimming removed 11 bases at V and 5 bases at J, with 13 bases between. The CDR3 covers 13 residues. The germline V gene encodes CDR1 MNHEY and CDR2 SVGEGT. CDR3 sequence reads: CAVTGSNNSPLHF. DNA for the CDR3: TGTGCCGTTACCGGGTCCAATAATTCACCCCTCCACTTT.

This clonotype was picked up a small number of times. CDR3 sequence reads: CASSWGTSGETQYF. CDR3 coding DNA: TGTGCCAGCAGCTGGGGGACTAGCGGAGAGACCCAGTACTTC. The V and J genes are TRBV5-5 and TRBJ2-5; TRBD2 aligns across 11 bases. This CDR3 comprises 14 residues. V lost 3 bases and J lost 4; bases outside the gene matches: 2. Germline values: CDR1 SGHKS, CDR2 YYEKEE (reference sequence).

The chain couples TRBV5-1 to TRBJ2-7; D gene unclear. The CDR3 runs to 14 residues. Between the trimmed V and J ends, which lost 1 base and 4 bases, there was a span of 12 bases. Germline V gene lookup returns CDR1 SGHRS and CDR2 YFSETQ. The CDR3 protein is CASSLPGPSYEQYF. The CDR3 DNA is TGCGCCAGCAGCTTGCCCGGGCCTTCTTACGAGCAGTACTTC.

The chain uses TRBV29-1 and TRBJ1-1; no clear D. The ends were cut back, 7 bases at V and 2 bases at J, with 11 bases in the middle. Per germline, CDR1 SQVTM and CDR2 ANQGSEA. CDR3 length equals 12 residues. DNA for the CDR3: TGCAGCGCTAAAGGCTCCAACACTGAAGCTTTCTTT. Its protein is CSAKGSNTEAFF.

This clonotype was detected a few times. The chain couples TRBV5-1 to TRBJ2-1, with 8 positions matching TRBD2. The CDR3 spans 15 residues. Germline-derived CDR1 and CDR2 are SGHRS and YFSETQ. The ends lost 1 base at V and 2 bases at J; junction bases unmatched: 2. The CDR3 DNA reads as TGCGCCAGCAGCTTGTCGGGAGGGCCCTACAATGAGCAGTTCTTC. This encodes CASSLSGGPYNEQFF.

This clonotype was counted many times. The rearrangement joins TRBV12-3 or TRBV12-4 to TRBJ2-1, with TRBD2 identical over 8 bases. The CDR3 loop spans 17 amino acids. Losses at the gene ends were 5 bases for V and 8 bases for J; bases not matched to a gene: 17. CDR3 nucleotides: TGTGCCAGCAGTAAAGAACGAACGGGAGGGCCTTCCCATGAGCAGTTCTTC. Translated, it gives CASSKERTGGPSHEQFF.